This entry lists 29 T cell receptor beta chains sequenced from one sample in a study of blood T cell repertoires in COVID-19. The assay was immunoSEQ multiplex PCR, and TCRdb's table has in-frame clones only and misses some. The repertoire holds about 260,000 clones, with more than 85% as singletons. Sequenced input: peripheral blood. These receptors were obtained from a person between 18 and 30 years old with COVID-19, enrolled during active disease.

The chain couples TRBV30 to TRBJ1-1; possible D gene TRBD1, 6 bases. The CDR3 extends over 12 amino acids. V dropped 7 bases and J dropped 6 bases, with 15 bases sitting between them. Germline CDR1 reads GTSNPN; CDR2 reads SVGIG (reference sequence). The CDR3 nucleotides read TGTGCCTCCGGTTTGGCAGGGGCTGAAGCTTTCTTT. Translating it yields CASGLAGAEAFF.

The chain recombines TRBV2 with TRBJ1-6; D ambiguous. Germline assignment: CDR1 SNHLY and CDR2 FYNNEI. Trimming left V 4 bases short and J 2 bases short, with 15 bases between. The CDR3 extends over 17 amino acids. CDR3 in DNA: TGTGCCAGCAGTGGTCCTCTTGGAGTAACCTATAATTCACCCCTCCACTTT. This encodes CASSGPLGVTYNSPLHF.

The chain is built from TRBV6-1 and TRBJ2-7; 9 nucleotides agree with TRBD1. Germline CDR1 and CDR2: MNHNS and SASEGT. CDR3 length equals 14 residues. Trimming removed 6 bases from V and 2 bases from J; junction bases left unmatched: 5. The CDR3 loop is CASSQGQGTYEQYF. The CDR3 DNA sequence: TGTGCCAGCAGCCAGGGACAGGGAACCTACGAGCAGTACTTC.

The J gene is TRBJ2-3, the V gene TRBV5-5; the match to TRBD1 covers 12 bases. The J segment lost 10 bases and the V segment lost 4 bases, leaving 4 bases of the junction unmatched. This CDR3 is built from 13 residues. Germline CDR1 SGHKS, CDR2 YYEKEE (reference sequence). CDR3 in amino acids: CASSRDRGHAQYF. The CDR3 DNA reads TGTGCCAGCAGCCGGGACAGGGGGCACGCGCAGTATTTT. Filled out from reference TRBV5-5 and TRBJ2-3, the complete variable domain reads DAGVTQSPTHLIKTRGQQVTLRCSPISGHKSVSWYQQVLGQGPQFIFQYYEKEERGRGNFPDRFSARQFPNYSSELNVNALLLGDSALYLCASSRDRGHAQYFGPGTRLTVL.

The chain links TRBV13 to TRBJ2-5; TRBD2 matches 7 bases. The junction had 8 bases not matched to a gene; V was cut back by 5 bases and J by 2 bases. Per germline, CDR1 PRHDT and CDR2 FYEKMQ (reference sequence). The CDR3 has 15 amino acids. The CDR3 loop is CASSPQTSRQETQYF. For the CDR3, the DNA is TGTGCCAGCAGCCCGCAGACTAGCCGTCAAGAGACCCAGTACTTC.

This chain uses TRBV25-1 with TRBJ2-1, with 8 bases aligning to TRBD1. The V and J ends lost 5 bases and 8 bases, in that order; junction bases with no gene match: 8. This CDR3 contains 14 residues. The germline gives CDR1 MGHDK, CDR2 SYGVNS. CDR3 sequence reads: CASSTRTGRDEQFF. CDR3 bases: TGTGCCAGCAGTACCCGGACAGGGCGGGATGAGCAGTTCTTC.

The sample holds a few counts of this clone. V gene TRBV6-5 combines with J gene TRBJ2-3; possible D gene TRBD1, 5 bases. The V end was cut by 2 bases, the J end by 1 base, with 7 bases between. Germline lookup yields CDR1 MNHEY and CDR2 SVGAGI. The CDR3 covers 14 residues. DNA for the CDR3: TGTGCCAGCAGTTACGGACACCGCACAGATACGCAGTATTTT. It is translated as CASSYGHRTDTQYF.

This clone came up once. The rearrangement links TRBV5-1 to TRBJ2-3; D might be TRBD2 (6 bases). Between the trimmed V and J ends, which lost 0 bases and 1 base, there was a span of 12 bases. Germline V gene sequence: CDR1 SGHRS, CDR2 YFSETQ. The CDR3 runs 16 residues. CDR3 amino acids: CASSLGVSGGTDTQYF. CDR3 coding DNA: TGCGCCAGCAGCTTGGGGGTTAGCGGAGGCACAGATACGCAGTATTTT.

This chain links TRBV2 with TRBJ2-7; no clear D. V lost 2 bases, J lost 2 bases, and 7 bases lay in between. The CDR3 length is 13 residues. CDR1 and CDR2 from the germline V gene are SNHLY and FYNNEI. The CDR3 region is CASSERRPYEQYF. CDR3 coding DNA: TGTGCCAGCAGTGAAAGGCGGCCCTACGAGCAGTACTTC.

The chain employs TRBV9 and TRBJ1-5; a weak D match, TRBD1 (5 bases). Per the germline V gene, CDR1 is SGDLS and CDR2 is YYNGEE. There are 15 residues in the CDR3. The ends were cut back, 0 bases at V and 3 bases at J, with 10 bases in the middle. DNA for the CDR3: TGTGCCAGCAGCGTAGAGGGGCGGATCAATCAGCCCCAGCATTTT. It yields the protein CASSVEGRINQPQHF. The variable domain in full, completed from reference TRBV9 and TRBJ1-5, reads DSGVTQTPKHLITATGQRVTLRCSPRSGDLSVYWYQQSLDQGLQFLIQYYNGEERAKGNILERFSAQQFPDLHSELNLSSLELGDSALYFCASSVEGRINQPQHFGDGTRLSIL.

This chain connects TRBV5-1 to TRBJ1-3, with D possibly TRBD1 on 5 matching bases. The CDR3 contains 14 residues. Germline lookup yields CDR1 SGHRS and CDR2 YFSETQ. V was trimmed by 0 bases and J by 3 bases, leaving 7 bases between them. The chain's CDR3 is CASSLAGYGNTIYF. CDR3 DNA sequence: TGCGCCAGCAGCTTGGCAGGGTATGGAAACACCATATATTTT.

CDR3 nucleotides: TGTGCCAGCAGTCCCTTCGTCGGGGGGTTAGGGGTCGAGCAGTACTTC. As protein: CASSPFVGGLGVEQYF. The V and J genes are TRBV27 and TRBJ2-7, with 7 bases aligning to TRBD2. Germline loops: CDR1 MNHEY, CDR2 SMNVEV (reference sequence). The CDR3 spans 16 residues. Trimming at V came to 5 bases and at J to 6 bases, leaving 16 bases not matched to a gene.

CDR3 region: CAIRAAGDSYEQYF. CDR3 nucleotides: TGTGCCATCAGGGCGGCGGGTGACTCCTACGAGCAGTACTTC. The chain has TRBV10-3 and TRBJ2-7, with D possibly being TRBD2 (5 bases). Trimming stripped 6 bases from V and 0 bases from J, with 12 bases between. CDR3 length: 14 residues. Germline CDR1 reads ENHRY; CDR2 reads SYGVKD.

This chain links TRBV10-3 with TRBJ2-1; tentative D call: TRBD2 (6 bases). Trimming removed 5 bases from V and 6 bases from J, with 17 bases in between. The CDR3 has 15 amino acids. Germline CDR1 and CDR2: ENHRY and SYGVKD. CDR3 in DNA: TGTGCCATCAGTTACGTAGGTGGGACTTCCAATGAGCAGTTCTTC. This codes for CAISYVGGTSNEQFF.

CDR3 region: CASTPGFAYNEQFF. DNA for the CDR3: TGTGCCAGCACCCCAGGGTTCGCCTACAATGAGCAGTTCTTC. This chain uses TRBV27 with TRBJ2-1; D may be TRBD1 (5 bases). Germline V CDR1 and CDR2: MNHEY, SMNVEV (reference sequence). V was trimmed by 7 bases and J by 2 bases, leaving 12 bases between them. CDR3 size: 14 residues.

Written as DNA, the CDR3 is TGTGCCAGCAGCTTAAAGATCGAAGCGGGAAACACCGGGGAGCTGTTTTTT. Its translation: CASSLKIEAGNTGELFF. The chain is built from TRBV7-2 and TRBJ2-2; 7 bases agree with TRBD2. With V trimmed by 2 bases and J by 2 bases, 8 bases remained unmatched. Germline V gene sequence: CDR1 SGHTA, CDR2 FQGNSA. This CDR3 is 17 amino acids long. The full variable domain, its missing parts supplied by reference TRBV7-2 and TRBJ2-2, is GAGVSQSPSNKVTEKGKDVELRCDPISGHTALYWYRQSLGQGLEFLIYFQGNSAPDKSGLPSDRFSAERTGGSVSTLTIQRTQQEDSAVYLCASSLKIEAGNTGELFFGEGSRLTVL.

The CDR3 reads CASRLAFRDTTYEQYF. Written as DNA, the CDR3 is TGTGCAAGTCGCTTAGCGTTTAGGGACACTACCTACGAGCAGTACTTC. The genes are TRBV12-2 and TRBJ2-7; TRBD1 is the table's D call and was not checked against the DNA. TRBV12-2 corresponds to a pseudogene. This CDR3 is 16 amino acids long.

This clone occurred a few times. The chain joins TRBV24-1 to TRBJ1-2; possible D gene TRBD1, 5 bases. V lost 4 bases, J lost 1 base, and 12 bases lay in between. This CDR3 contains 15 residues. The germline gives CDR1 KGHDR, CDR2 SFDVKD. The CDR3 DNA sequence: TGTGCCACCAGTGAGTTGGACACCTTTAACTATGGCTACACCTTC. It codes for CATSELDTFNYGYTF.

V usage is TRBV2 and J usage is TRBJ2-2, with 7 bases that match TRBD1. J gave up 7 bases and V 5 bases, and 1 base lay outside the gene matches. CDR1 is SNHLY and CDR2 is FYNNEI in the germline V gene. The CDR3 totals 12 residues. The CDR3 coding sequence is TGTGCCAGCAGTCAGGGGGTCGGGGAGCTGTTTTTT. Its protein product is CASSQGVGELFF.

Only one count was recorded for this clone. This chain uses TRBV5-1 with TRBJ2-1; weak D call: TRBD2 (6 bases). The V end was cut by 0 bases, the J end by 4 bases, with 11 bases between. CDR3 length: 15 amino acids. CDR1 and CDR2 from the germline V gene are SGHRS and YFSETQ. The CDR3 spells CASSLVGGPYNEQFF. The CDR3 DNA follows: TGCGCCAGCAGCTTGGTCGGGGGACCTTACAATGAGCAGTTCTTC.

This rearrangement joins TRBV11-3 to TRBJ1-1; TRBD1 aligns across 7 bases. The CDR3 spans 12 residues. Trimming cost V 4 bases and J 7 bases; bases outside gene matches: 3. CDR1 and CDR2 from the germline V gene are SGHNT and YENEEA. The CDR3 loop is CASSYGDSEAFF. CDR3 in DNA: TGTGCCAGCAGCTATGGGGACAGTGAAGCTTTCTTT.

In DNA form, the CDR3 reads TGTGCCAGCAGCCAGGGCCGGGACAGCTCCTACGAGCAGTACTTC. Amino acids: CASSQGRDSSYEQYF. This chain links TRBV4-2 with TRBJ2-7; TRBD1 agrees at 7 bases. This CDR3 is built from 15 residues. V dropped 3 bases and J dropped 0; count of bases not matched to a gene: 5. Germline V gene sequence: CDR1 LGHNA, CDR2 YNFKEQ.

The chain has TRBV5-1 and TRBJ2-3; 13 bases fit TRBD2. Germline V lookup: CDR1 SGHRS, CDR2 YFSETQ. The CDR3 extends over 16 amino acids. V lost 2 bases, J lost 3 bases, and 3 bases stayed unmatched. The chain's CDR3 is CASSFGTSGITDTQYF. CDR3 coding DNA: TGCGCCAGCAGCTTCGGGACTAGCGGGATAACAGATACGCAGTATTTT.

V and J are TRBV19 and TRBJ2-1; 7 positions agree with TRBD2. The CDR3 covers 13 residues. Germline V gene lookup returns CDR1 LNHDA and CDR2 SQIVND (reference sequence). V gave up 3 bases and J gave up 10 bases; unmatched junction bases: 6. The CDR3 region is CASSMGGDHEQFF. CDR3 bases: TGTGCCAGTAGTATGGGGGGGGATCACGAGCAGTTCTTC.

DNA for the CDR3: TGTGCCAGCAGTTTTGAGCCAGGGGGCAGTTCTAATGAAAAACTGTTTTTT. This translates into CASSFEPGGSSNEKLFF. The chain has TRBV28 and TRBJ1-4; 8 bases agree with TRBD1. This CDR3 region has 17 residues. Germline V gene sequence: CDR1 MDHEN, CDR2 SYDVKM. Trimming removed 3 bases from V and 3 bases from J; junction bases left unmatched: 9.

The chain links TRBV6-5 to TRBJ2-7, with D possibly TRBD1 on 8 matching bases. The CDR3 runs to 14 residues. The germline CDR1 and CDR2 sequences are MNHEY and SVGAGI. V was trimmed by 7 bases and J by 3 bases, leaving 16 bases between them. The CDR3 DNA sequence: TGTGCCAGCACGAGCGGGACAGGCTTCTACGAGCAGTACTTC. This sequence encodes CASTSGTGFYEQYF.

The V gene is TRBV10-3, the J gene TRBJ1-1; D might be TRBD1 (6 bases). Germline CDR1 is ENHRY and CDR2 is SYGVKD. Trimming pared 10 bases from V and 0 bases from J, leaving 12 bases between. CDR3 length: 13 residues. The CDR3, as DNA: TGTGCCACAAACAGGGAGTTGAACACTGAAGCTTTCTTT. It encodes CATNRELNTEAFF.

The rearrangement uses TRBV13 and TRBJ2-2; a possible D gene is TRBD2 (5 bases). This CDR3 has 13 residues. Trimming removed 2 bases at V and 6 bases at J, with 7 bases between. Germline V lookup: CDR1 PRHDT, CDR2 FYEKMQ (reference sequence). The CDR3 here is CASSLLASGELFF. In DNA form, the CDR3 reads TGTGCCAGCAGCTTACTAGCTTCCGGGGAGCTGTTTTTT.

V is TRBV7-9 and J is TRBJ2-3; tentative D call: TRBD2 (6 bases). The CDR3 sequence is 14 residues long. V gave up 3 bases and J gave up 2 bases, with 9 bases separating them. Germline CDR1 reads SEHNR; CDR2 reads FQNEAQ (reference sequence). This chain's CDR3 is CASSFRDSTDTQYF. The CDR3 DNA reads as TGTGCCAGCAGCTTCCGGGACTCCACAGATACGCAGTATTTT.